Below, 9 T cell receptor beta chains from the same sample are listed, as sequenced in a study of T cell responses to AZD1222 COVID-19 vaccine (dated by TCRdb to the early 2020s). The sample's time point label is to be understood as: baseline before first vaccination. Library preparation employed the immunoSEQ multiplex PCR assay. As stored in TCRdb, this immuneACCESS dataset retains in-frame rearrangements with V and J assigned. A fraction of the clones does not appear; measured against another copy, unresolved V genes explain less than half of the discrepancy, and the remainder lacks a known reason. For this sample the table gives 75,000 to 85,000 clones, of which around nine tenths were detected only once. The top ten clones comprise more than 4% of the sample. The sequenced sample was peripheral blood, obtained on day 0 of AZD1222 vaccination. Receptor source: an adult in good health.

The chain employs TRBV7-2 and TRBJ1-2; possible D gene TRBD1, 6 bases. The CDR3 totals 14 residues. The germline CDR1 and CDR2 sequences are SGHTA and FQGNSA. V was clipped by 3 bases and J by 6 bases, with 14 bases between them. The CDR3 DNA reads TGTGCCAGCAGCTTTCCCACAGGGTTTGATGGCTACACCTTC. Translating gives CASSFPTGFDGYTF. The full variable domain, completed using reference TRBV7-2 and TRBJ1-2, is GAGVSQSPSNKVTEKGKDVELRCDPISGHTALYWYRQSLGQGLEFLIYFQGNSAPDKSGLPSDRFSAERTGGSVSTLTIQRTQQEDSAVYLCASSFPTGFDGYTFGSGTRLTVV.

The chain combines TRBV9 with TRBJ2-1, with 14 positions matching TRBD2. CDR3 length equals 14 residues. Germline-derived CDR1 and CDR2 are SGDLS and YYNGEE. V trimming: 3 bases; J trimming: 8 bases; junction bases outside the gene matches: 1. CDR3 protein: CASSETSGRDEQFF. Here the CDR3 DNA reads TGTGCCAGCAGCGAGACTAGCGGGAGGGATGAGCAGTTCTTC.

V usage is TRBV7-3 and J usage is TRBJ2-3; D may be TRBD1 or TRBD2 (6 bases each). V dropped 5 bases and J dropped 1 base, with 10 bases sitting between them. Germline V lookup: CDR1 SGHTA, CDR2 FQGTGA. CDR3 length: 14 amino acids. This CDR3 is CASSRGLGTDTQYF. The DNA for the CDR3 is TGTGCCAGCAGCCGGGGGCTTGGCACAGATACGCAGTATTTT.

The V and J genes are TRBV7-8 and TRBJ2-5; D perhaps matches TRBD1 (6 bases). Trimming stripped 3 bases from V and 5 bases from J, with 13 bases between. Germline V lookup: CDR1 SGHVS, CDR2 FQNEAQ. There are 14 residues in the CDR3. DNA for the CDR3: TGTGCCAGCAGCTTGCCAGGGGATTGGGAGACCCAGTACTTC. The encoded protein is CASSLPGDWETQYF. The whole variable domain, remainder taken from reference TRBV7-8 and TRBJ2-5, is GAGVSQSPRYKVAKRGQDVALRCDPISGHVSLFWYQQALGQGPEFLTYFQNEAQLDKSGLPSDRFFAERPEGSVSTLKIQRTQQEDSAVYLCASSLPGDWETQYFGPGTRLLVL.

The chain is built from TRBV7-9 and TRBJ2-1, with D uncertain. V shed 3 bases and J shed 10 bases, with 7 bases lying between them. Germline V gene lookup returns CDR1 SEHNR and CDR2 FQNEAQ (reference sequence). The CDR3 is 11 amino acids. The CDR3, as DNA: TGTGCCAGCAGCTTCTATGGGGAGCAGTTCTTC. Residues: CASSFYGEQFF.

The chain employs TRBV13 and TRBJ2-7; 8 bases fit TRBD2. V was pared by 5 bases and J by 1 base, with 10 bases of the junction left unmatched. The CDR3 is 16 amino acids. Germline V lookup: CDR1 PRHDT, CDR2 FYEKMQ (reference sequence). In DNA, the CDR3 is TGTGCCAGCAGCCCCTTATTGAGCGGGAGTTCCTACGAGCAGTACTTC. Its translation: CASSPLLSGSSYEQYF.

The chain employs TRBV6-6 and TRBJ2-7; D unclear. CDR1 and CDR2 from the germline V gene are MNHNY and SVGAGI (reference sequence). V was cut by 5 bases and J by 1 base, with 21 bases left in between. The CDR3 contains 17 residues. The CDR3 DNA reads TGTGCCAGCAGTCTTCGACACACGATAACGAGATCCTACGAGCAGTACTTC. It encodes CASSLRHTITRSYEQYF.

CDR3 nucleotide sequence: TGTGCCAGCAGCCCCTCCGGGACAGTAAATGGCTACACCTTC. It yields the protein CASSPSGTVNGYTF. The V and J genes are TRBV11-3 and TRBJ1-2; TRBD1 matches at 7 bases. The V gene's germline CDR1 is SGHNT and CDR2 YENEEA. Germline trimming cut 5 bases from V and 6 bases from J; bases unmatched to any gene: 9. CDR3 length equals 14 residues.

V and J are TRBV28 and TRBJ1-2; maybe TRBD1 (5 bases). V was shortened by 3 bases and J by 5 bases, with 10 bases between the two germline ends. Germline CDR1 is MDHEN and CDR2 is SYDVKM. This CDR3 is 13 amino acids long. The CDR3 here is CASSFQGGYGYTF. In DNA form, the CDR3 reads TGTGCCAGCAGTTTCCAGGGAGGGTATGGCTACACCTTC.